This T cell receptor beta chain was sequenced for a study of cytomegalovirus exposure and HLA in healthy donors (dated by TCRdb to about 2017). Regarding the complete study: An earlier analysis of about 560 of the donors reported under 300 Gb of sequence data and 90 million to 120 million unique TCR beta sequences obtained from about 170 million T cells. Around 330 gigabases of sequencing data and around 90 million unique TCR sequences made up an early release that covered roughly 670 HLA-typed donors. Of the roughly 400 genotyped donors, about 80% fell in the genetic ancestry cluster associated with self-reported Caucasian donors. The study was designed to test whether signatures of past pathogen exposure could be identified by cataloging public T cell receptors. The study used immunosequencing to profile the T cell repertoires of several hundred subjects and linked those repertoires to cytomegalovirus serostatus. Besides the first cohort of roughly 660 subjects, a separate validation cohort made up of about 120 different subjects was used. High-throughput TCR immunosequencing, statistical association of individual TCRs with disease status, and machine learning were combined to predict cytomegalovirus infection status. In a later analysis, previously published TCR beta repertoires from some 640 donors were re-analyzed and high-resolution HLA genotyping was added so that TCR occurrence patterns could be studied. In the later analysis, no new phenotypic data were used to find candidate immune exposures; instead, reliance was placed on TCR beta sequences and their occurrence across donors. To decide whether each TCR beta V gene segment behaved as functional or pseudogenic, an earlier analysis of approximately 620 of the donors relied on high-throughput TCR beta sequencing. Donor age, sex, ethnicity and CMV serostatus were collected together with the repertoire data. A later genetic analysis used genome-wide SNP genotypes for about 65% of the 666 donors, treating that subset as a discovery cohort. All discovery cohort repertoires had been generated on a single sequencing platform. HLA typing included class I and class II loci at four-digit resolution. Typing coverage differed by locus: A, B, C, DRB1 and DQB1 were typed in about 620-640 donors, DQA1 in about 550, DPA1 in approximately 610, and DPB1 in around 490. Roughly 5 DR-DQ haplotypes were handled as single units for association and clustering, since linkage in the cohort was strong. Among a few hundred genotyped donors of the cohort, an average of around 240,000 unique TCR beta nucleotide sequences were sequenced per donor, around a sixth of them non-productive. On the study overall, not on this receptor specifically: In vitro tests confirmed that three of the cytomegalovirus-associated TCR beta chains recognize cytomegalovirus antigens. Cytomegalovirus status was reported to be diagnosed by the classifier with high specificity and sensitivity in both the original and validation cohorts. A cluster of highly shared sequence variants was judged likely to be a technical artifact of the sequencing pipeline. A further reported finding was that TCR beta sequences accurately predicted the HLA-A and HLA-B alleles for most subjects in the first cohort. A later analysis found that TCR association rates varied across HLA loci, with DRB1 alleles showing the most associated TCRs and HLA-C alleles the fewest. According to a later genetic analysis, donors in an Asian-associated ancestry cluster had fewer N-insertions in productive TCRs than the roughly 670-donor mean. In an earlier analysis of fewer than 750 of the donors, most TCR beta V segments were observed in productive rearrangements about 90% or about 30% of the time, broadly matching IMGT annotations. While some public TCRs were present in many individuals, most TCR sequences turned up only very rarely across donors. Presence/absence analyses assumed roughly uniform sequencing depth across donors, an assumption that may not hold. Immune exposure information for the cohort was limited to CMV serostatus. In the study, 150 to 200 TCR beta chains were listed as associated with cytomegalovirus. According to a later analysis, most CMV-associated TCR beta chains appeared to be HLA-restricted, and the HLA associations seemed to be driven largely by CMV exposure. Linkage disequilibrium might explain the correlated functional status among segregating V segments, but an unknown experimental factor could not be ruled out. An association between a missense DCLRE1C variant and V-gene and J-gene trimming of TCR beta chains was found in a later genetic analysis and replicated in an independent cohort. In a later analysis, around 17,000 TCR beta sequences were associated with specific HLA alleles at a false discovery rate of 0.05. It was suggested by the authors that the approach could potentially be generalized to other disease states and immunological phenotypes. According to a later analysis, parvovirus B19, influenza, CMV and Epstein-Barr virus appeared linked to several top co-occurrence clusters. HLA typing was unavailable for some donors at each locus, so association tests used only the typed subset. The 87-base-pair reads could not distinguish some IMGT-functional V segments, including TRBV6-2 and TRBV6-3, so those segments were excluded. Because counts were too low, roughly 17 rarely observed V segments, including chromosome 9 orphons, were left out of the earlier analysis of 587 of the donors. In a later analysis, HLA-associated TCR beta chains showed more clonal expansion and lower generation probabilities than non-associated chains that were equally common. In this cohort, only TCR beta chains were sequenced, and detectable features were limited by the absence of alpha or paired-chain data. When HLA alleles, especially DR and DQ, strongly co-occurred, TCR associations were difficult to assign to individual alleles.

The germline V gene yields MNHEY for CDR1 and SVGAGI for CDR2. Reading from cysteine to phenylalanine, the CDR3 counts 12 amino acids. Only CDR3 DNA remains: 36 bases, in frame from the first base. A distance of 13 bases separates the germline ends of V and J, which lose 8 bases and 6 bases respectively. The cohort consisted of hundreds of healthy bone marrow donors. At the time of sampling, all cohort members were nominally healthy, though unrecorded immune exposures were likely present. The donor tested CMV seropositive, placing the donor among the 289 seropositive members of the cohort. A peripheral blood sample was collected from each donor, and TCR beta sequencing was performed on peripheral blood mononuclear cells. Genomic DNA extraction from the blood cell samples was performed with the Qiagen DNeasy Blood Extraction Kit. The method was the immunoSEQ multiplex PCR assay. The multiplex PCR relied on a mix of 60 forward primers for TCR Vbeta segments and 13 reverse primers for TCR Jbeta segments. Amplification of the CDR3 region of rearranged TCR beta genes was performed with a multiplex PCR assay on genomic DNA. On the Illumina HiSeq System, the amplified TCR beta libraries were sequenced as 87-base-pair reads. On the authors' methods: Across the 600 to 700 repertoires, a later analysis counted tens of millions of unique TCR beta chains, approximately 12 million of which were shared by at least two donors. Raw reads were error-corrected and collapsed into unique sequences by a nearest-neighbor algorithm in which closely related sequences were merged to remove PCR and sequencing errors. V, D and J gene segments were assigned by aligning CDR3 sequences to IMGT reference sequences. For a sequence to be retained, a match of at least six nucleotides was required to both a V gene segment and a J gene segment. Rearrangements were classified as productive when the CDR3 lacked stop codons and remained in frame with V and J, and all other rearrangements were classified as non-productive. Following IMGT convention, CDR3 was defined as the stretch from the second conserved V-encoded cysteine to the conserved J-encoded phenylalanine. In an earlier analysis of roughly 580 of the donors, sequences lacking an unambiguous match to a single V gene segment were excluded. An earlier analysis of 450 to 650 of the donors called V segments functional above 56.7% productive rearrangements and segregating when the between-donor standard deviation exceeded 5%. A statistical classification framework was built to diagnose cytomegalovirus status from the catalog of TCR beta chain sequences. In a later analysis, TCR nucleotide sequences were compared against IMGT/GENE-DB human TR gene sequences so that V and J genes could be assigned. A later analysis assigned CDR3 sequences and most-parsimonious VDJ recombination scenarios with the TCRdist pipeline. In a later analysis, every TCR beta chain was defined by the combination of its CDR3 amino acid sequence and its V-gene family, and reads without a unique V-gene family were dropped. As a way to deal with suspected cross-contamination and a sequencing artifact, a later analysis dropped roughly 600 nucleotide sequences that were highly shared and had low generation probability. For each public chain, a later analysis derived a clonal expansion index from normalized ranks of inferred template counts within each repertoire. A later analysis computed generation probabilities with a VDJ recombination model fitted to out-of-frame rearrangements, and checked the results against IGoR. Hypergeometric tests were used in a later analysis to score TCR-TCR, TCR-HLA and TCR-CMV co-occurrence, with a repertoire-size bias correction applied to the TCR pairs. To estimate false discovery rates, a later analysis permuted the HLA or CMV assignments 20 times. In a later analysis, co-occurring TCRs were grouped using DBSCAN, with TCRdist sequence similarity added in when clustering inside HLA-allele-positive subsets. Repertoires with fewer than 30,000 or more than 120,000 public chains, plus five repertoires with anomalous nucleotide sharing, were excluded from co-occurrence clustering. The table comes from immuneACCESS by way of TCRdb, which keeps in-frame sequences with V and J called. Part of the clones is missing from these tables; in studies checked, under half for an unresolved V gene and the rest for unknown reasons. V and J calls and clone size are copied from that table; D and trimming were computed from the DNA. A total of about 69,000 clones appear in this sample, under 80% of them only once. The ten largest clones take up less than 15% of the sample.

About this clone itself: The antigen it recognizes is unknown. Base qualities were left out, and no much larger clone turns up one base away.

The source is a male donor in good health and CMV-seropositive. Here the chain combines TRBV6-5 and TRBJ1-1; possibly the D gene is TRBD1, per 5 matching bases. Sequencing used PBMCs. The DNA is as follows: TGTGCCAGCGGAGGGGCGGGCGCTGAAGCTTTCTTT. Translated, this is CASGGAGAEAFF.